The rows below give T cell receptor beta chains drawn from one sample of a study of cytomegalovirus exposure and HLA in healthy donors. Clones were sequenced by immunoSEQ multiplex PCR, and TCRdb holds only the in-frame ones, with some missing. Found here are 150,000 to 200,000 clones, about 82% of them singletons; the top ten hold more than 1.4%. Sequences were obtained from PBMCs. The receptor set was obtained from a woman aged 18-30 years in good health and CMV-seronegative. Both conserved end residues are trimmed from each CDR3. A D gene is named only where the DNA matches it firmly.

D,J,V,CDR3
NA,TRBJ2-2,TRBV2,ASRWGDTGELF
TRBD1,TRBJ2-7,TRBV15,ATSRSGTGSDEQY
TRBD1,TRBJ1-2,TRBV30,AWTRPGQQIYGYT
NA,TRBJ1-5,TRBV15,ATSREGGMGDQPQH
NA,TRBJ2-6,TRBV6-5,ASSYDLSSGANVLT
TRBD2,TRBJ2-1,TRBV4-1,ASSQDPPGTSGSNEQF
NA,TRBJ1-2,TRBV7-9,ASSLSSGYT
TRBD1,TRBJ2-7,TRBV11-3,ASSPGQGAFYEQY
NA,TRBJ1-4,TRBV4-2,ASSQTTGRAEKLF
NA,TRBJ2-1,TRBV7-9,ASRSDRGAYNEQF
NA,TRBJ1-2,TRBV10-2,ASSVIWGCYGYT
NA,TRBJ1-1,TRBV10-3,AIGGGDQNTEAF
NA,TRBJ1-1,TRBV6-5,ASSWLKGRDTEAF
TRBD2,TRBJ2-1,TRBV19,ASGTSGRAEF
TRBD1,TRBJ2-6,TRBV6-5,ASSYRGLGGANVLT
NA,TRBJ2-4,TRBV18,ASSGLATGDLNIQY
TRBD1,TRBJ1-2,TRBV29-1,SATTGTSYGYT
NA,TRBJ1-1,TRBV28,ASSFRWVGPNKKNTEAF
NA,TRBJ1-1,TRBV10-3,AISGGTSTEAF
TRBD2,TRBJ2-7,TRBV9,ASSVGLRGEAYEQY
NA,TRBJ1-2,TRBV5-6,ASSNDFTGNYGYT
NA,TRBJ2-7,TRBV25-1,ASSEHSLPYEQY
TRBD1,TRBJ1-1,TRBV6-6,ASSYPGDRAAF
NA,TRBJ2-7,TRBV5-1,ASSSQTGSYEQY
NA,TRBJ2-5,TRBV19,ASSRQQGGTQY
TRBD2,TRBJ2-1,TRBV29-1,SVPPGAGSSYNEQF
TRBD1,TRBJ2-7,TRBV6-5,ASRYDRASYEQY
TRBD2,TRBJ2-1,TRBV5-1,ASGEGTSSYNEQF
NA,TRBJ1-1,TRBV5-6,ASSRVDNRATPGTEAF
TRBD1,TRBJ1-5,TRBV18,ASSPGQGGYSNQPQH